The rows below give T cell receptor beta chains drawn from one sample of a study of cytotoxic CD8 clonotypes in ibrutinib-treated CLL. Generated by immunoSEQ multiplex PCR, the TCRdb table keeps only in-frame clones and is missing some. The sample shows some 300,000 clones, more than 65% of them seen only once. Sequenced here: PBMCs, sampled before ibrutinib treatment. The origin of the receptors is a human donor with chronic lymphocytic leukemia. The CDR3 runs from the conserved cysteine through the conserved F or W. The D gene is left open where the match is weak. Part of the rows lack a size; the others show once, few, many or a class for expanded clones.

v_gene	abundance	d_gene	j_gene	CDR3nt	CDR3aa
TRBV5-6	.	.	TRBJ2-3	TGTGCCAGCAGCTTATCCCAGGGCACAGATACGCAGTATTTT	CASSLSQGTDTQYF
TRBV5-1	.	.	TRBJ2-7	TGCGCCAGCAGCTCCGACAGAGGGGGGTCCCGAGGTTACGAGCAGTACTTC	CASSSDRGGSRGYEQYF
TRBV4-3	once	.	TRBJ1-2	TGCGCCAGCAGCCAAGATACAGGGTTAAACTATGGCTACACCTTC	CASSQDTGLNYGYTF
TRBV4-1	.	TRBD1	TRBJ1-2	TGCGCCAGCAGCCCAACGGGACAGGGTAACTATGGCTACACCTTC	CASSPTGQGNYGYTF
TRBV5-4	.	.	TRBJ2-2	TGTGCCAGCAGCTTGGCCAAAAGGGCTAGAAACACCGGGGAGCTGTTTTTT	CASSLAKRARNTGELFF
TRBV7-2	.	.	TRBJ1-2	TGTGCCAGCAGCTTAGGGACGGCTAACTATGGCTACACCTTC	CASSLGTANYGYTF
TRBV5-4	few	.	TRBJ1-4	TGTGCCAGCAGCTTTGCAGGGGACCATGAAAAACTGTTTTTT	CASSFAGDHEKLFF
TRBV30	.	.	TRBJ2-7	TGTGCCTGGAGTAAGACAGAATGGGGTTTCGAGCAGTACTTC	CAWSKTEWGFEQYF
TRBV4-1	once	.	TRBJ2-1	TGCGCCAGCAGCCTATTAAATGAGCAGTTCTTC	CASSLLNEQFF
TRBV28	.	TRBD2	TRBJ2-4	TGTGCCAGCAGTCCGGCGGGGGTTGCCAAAAACATTCAGTACTTC	CASSPAGVAKNIQYF
TRBV23-1	.	TRBD2	TRBJ2-3	TGCGCCAGCAGTCAAGGGACTAGCCTCGCAGATACGCAGTATTTT	CASSQGTSLADTQYF
TRBV20-1	.	.	TRBJ1-2	TGCAGTGCTAGAGCAGGGGCCCTCTACACCTTC	CSARAGALYTF
TRBV9	.	.	TRBJ2-3	TGTGCCAGCAGCGTACAACTAGCCCCCGATACGCAGTATTTT	CASSVQLAPDTQYF
TRBV5-6	.	TRBD1	TRBJ2-7	TGTGCCAGCAGCTTGCTGACAGGGTCCTACGAGCAGTACTTC	CASSLLTGSYEQYF
TRBV15	.	.	TRBJ1-2	TGTGCCACCAGCAGCGCCCTCGGCAGGGGAGAATATGGCTACACCTTC	CATSSALGRGEYGYTF
TRBV4-1	.	.	TRBJ2-1	TGCGCCAGCAGCCAAGGTCAGGGGTCCTACAATGAGCAGTTCTTC	CASSQGQGSYNEQFF
TRBV9	.	.	TRBJ2-7	TGTGCCAGCAGCACCACTCCCCTCCCGTCCTACGAGCAGTACTTC	CASSTTPLPSYEQYF
TRBV27	.	.	TRBJ2-5	TGTGCCAGCAGTTTGGGTTGGCTAGAGGAGACCCAGTACTTC	CASSLGWLEETQYF
TRBV4-2	.	TRBD1	TRBJ2-7	TGTGCCAGCAGCTACTCCCGGACAGGCCTTTCCTACGAGCAGTACTTC	CASSYSRTGLSYEQYF
TRBV28	once	.	TRBJ2-1	TGTGCCAGCAGTTTTGGCAGGGGTTGGAATGAGCAGTTCTTC	CASSFGRGWNEQFF
TRBV7-2	few	.	TRBJ2-1	TGTGCCAGCAGCGGCAGGGTATCGGAGCAGTTCTTC	CASSGRVSEQFF
TRBV30	.	TRBD1	TRBJ1-5	TGTGCCTGGAGTGATGGGACAGGGTGGCAGCCCCAGCATTTT	CAWSDGTGWQPQHF
TRBV6-6	.	.	TRBJ2-1	TGTGCCAGCAGTCCGTCGACCCCTGAGCAGTTCTTC	CASSPSTPEQFF
TRBV13	.	.	TRBJ1-1	TGTGCCAGCAGCTTTCGCATTGAAGCTTTCTTT	CASSFRIEAFF
TRBV7-9	.	TRBD2	TRBJ2-2	TGTGCCAGCAGCTTAGAGGGACTAGCGGGAAGTACCGGGGAGCTGTTTTTT	CASSLEGLAGSTGELFF
TRBV27	.	.	TRBJ2-3	TGTGCCAGCTTCCCTGAGCTCGGCACAGATACGCAGTATTTT	CASFPELGTDTQYF
TRBV11-2	.	.	TRBJ1-4	TGTGCCAGCAGCTTAGTCCAGGGGCAAAAACTGTTTTTT	CASSLVQGQKLFF
TRBV7-2	.	TRBD2	TRBJ2-3	TGTGCCAGCAGCACGGGACTAGCGGGAGTAACAGATACGCAGTATTTT	CASSTGLAGVTDTQYF
TRBV7-6	.	TRBD2	TRBJ2-7	TGTGCCAGCAGCTTAGTACTAGCGGGAGGGCAATACGAGCAGTACTTC	CASSLVLAGGQYEQYF
TRBV10-2	.	.	TRBJ2-2	TGCGCCAGCAGTGGTGCCACCGGGGAGCTGTTTTTT	CASSGATGELFF
TRBV21-1	few	.	TRBJ2-7	TGTGCCAGCAGCGGGACTAGCGGGAGTGCCTACGAGCAGTACTTC	CASSGTSGSAYEQYF
TRBV25-1	.	.	TRBJ1-2	TGTGCCAGCAGTGAAGGACCCAGTCGGGGTTCCTATGGCTACACCTTC	CASSEGPSRGSYGYTF
TRBV7-8	.	.	TRBJ2-1	TGTGCCAGCAGCTTAGTTCCAGCGCCGTACAATGAGCAGTTCTTC	CASSLVPAPYNEQFF
TRBV7-3	.	TRBD1	TRBJ2-7	TGTGCCAGCAGCTTAAGGGACAGCTACGAGCAGTACTTC	CASSLRDSYEQYF
TRBV7-2	.	.	TRBJ2-5	TGTGCCAGCACCCCAGCCGGGGGACTGGCCGAGGGGACCCAGTACTTC	CASTPAGGLAEGTQYF
TRBV5-1	once	.	TRBJ1-1	TGCGCCAGCAGCTTGGCCCCGGCGATGAACACTGAAGCTTTCTTT	CASSLAPAMNTEAFF
TRBV11-2	.	TRBD2	TRBJ2-1	TGTGCCAGCAGCTCCAGCGGGAGGTCCTACAATGAGCAGTTCTTC	CASSSSGRSYNEQFF
TRBV18	.	TRBD1	TRBJ2-2	TGTGCCAGCTCACCACGACAGGGGGCTGACACCGGGGAGCTGTTTTTT	CASSPRQGADTGELFF
TRBV19	.	.	TRBJ1-1	TGTGCCAGTAGTATGGGAGATTTTCGGAACACTGAAGCTTTCTTT	CASSMGDFRNTEAFF
TRBV12-5	once	.	TRBJ1-2	TGTGCTAGTGCCTCCGACAACTATGGCTACACCTTC	CASASDNYGYTF
TRBV23-1	.	.	TRBJ2-7	TGCGCCAGCAGTCACCAGGCTGCCCCCTACGAGCAGTACTTC	CASSHQAAPYEQYF
TRBV10-3	.	TRBD2	TRBJ2-1	TGTGCCATCAGGGAAAGACTAGCGGGAGGAGGTGAGCAGTTCTTC	CAIRERLAGGGEQFF
TRBV7-9	.	TRBD2	TRBJ2-1	TGTGCCAGCAGCCGAGTTTTAGGACTAGTCGATAATGAGCAGTTCTTC	CASSRVLGLVDNEQFF
TRBV15	.	.	TRBJ2-2	TGTGCCACCAGCAGAGGAGACACCGGGGAGCTGTTTTTT	CATSRGDTGELFF
TRBV11-3	.	.	TRBJ2-7	TGTGCCAGCAGCTTCGGTGCGGGCGAGCAGTACTTC	CASSFGAGEQYF
TRBV7-6	.	TRBD2	TRBJ2-3	TGTGCCAGCAGCTCTGGACTAGCGGGAACGAGCACAGATACGCAGTATTTT	CASSSGLAGTSTDTQYF
TRBV9	.	TRBD1	TRBJ2-7	TGTGCCAGCAGCGTGTCGGCTAGGGGGCCTCTTGGGTACGAGCAGTACTTC	CASSVSARGPLGYEQYF
TRBV28	.	TRBD2	TRBJ2-2	TGTGCCAGCAGGTCCGGGACTAGCGGGTATCCCGGGGAGCTGTTTTTT	CASRSGTSGYPGELFF
TRBV15	.	TRBD2	TRBJ2-1	TGTGCCACCAGCAGAGATCTGGGACTAGTGGGTGAGCAGTTCTTC	CATSRDLGLVGEQFF
TRBV6-6	.	.	TRBJ1-1	TGTGCCAGCAGTCGGGACCGAGGAGCTTTCTTT	CASSRDRGAFF
TRBV4-2	.	.	TRBJ2-7	TGTGCCAGCAGCCAAGATGGTAATAGGGAATCCTACGAGCAGTACTTC	CASSQDGNRESYEQYF
TRBV6-6	.	.	TRBJ1-3	TGTGCCAGCAGTTACGGCAGCTCTGGAAACACCATATATTTT	CASSYGSSGNTIYF
TRBV18	.	.	TRBJ1-1	TGTGCCAGCTCACCCCGGCAGGGTTCCACTGAAGCTTTCTTT	CASSPRQGSTEAFF